This TCR beta chain is drawn from a study of blood T cell repertoires in COVID-19. V was pared by 6 bases and J by 0 bases, with 9 bases between. The length of the CDR3 is 14 residues. Germline V gene sequence: CDR1 SGHRS, CDR2 YFSETQ. TCRdb's copy holds only in-frame clones and misses some; the assay was immunoSEQ multiplex PCR. The repertoire holds 250,000 or so clones, with 80% to 90% as singletons. This clone was counted only a few times. The material sequenced was peripheral blood. The clonotype originates from a man aged 60-69 years with acute or convalescent COVID-19. This chain links TRBV5-1 with TRBJ1-4; D uncertain. The CDR3 DNA reads as TGCGCCAGCAAATCCGGGGCAACTAATGAAAAACTGTTTTTT. It yields the protein CASKSGATNEKLFF.